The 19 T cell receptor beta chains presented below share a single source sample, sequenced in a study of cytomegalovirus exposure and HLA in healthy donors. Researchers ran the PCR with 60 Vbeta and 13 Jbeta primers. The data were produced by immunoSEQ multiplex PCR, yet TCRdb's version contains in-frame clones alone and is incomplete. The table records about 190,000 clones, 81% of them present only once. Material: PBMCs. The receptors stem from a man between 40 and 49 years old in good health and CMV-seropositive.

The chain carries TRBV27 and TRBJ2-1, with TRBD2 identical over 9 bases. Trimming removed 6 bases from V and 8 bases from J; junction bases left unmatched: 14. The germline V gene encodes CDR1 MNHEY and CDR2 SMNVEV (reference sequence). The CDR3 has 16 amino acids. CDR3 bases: TGTGCCAGCAGCCACAGGCGGGGGGGTGATCGCGATGAGCAGTTCTTC. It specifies CASSHRRGGDRDEQFF.

The CDR3 nucleotides are TGTGCCAGCAGCCGCCGACAGGGGCTGACCCTGTGGCCTATGAACACTGAAGCTTTCTTT. It codes for CASSRRQGLTLWPMNTEAFF. The chain couples TRBV4-2 to TRBJ1-1; 8 nucleotides line up with TRBD1. Per the germline V gene, CDR1 is LGHNA and CDR2 is YNFKEQ. J lost 0 bases, V lost 4 bases, and 19 bases had no gene match. This CDR3 is built from 20 residues.

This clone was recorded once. The CDR3 nucleotides are TGTGCCAGCAGCTTGGAACGGAGCTCCTACAATGAGCAGTTCTTC. This gives the protein CASSLERSSYNEQFF. The chain combines TRBV7-2 with TRBJ2-1; D uncertain. Trimming removed 3 bases at V and 0 bases at J, with 9 bases between. There are 15 residues in the CDR3. CDR1 is SGHTA and CDR2 is FQGNSA in the germline V gene.

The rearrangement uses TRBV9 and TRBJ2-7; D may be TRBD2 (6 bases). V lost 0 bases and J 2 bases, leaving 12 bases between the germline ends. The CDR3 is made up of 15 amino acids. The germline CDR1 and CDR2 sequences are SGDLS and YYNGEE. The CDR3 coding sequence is TGTGCCAGCAGCGTAGGAGGGGAGGCCCCCTACGAGCAGTACTTC. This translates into CASSVGGEAPYEQYF.

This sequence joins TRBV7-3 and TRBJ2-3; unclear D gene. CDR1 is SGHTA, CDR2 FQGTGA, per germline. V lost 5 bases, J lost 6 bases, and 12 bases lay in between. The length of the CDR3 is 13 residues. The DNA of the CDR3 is TGTGCCAGCAGCCGGTCCACCGTGGATACGCAGTATTTT. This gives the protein CASSRSTVDTQYF.

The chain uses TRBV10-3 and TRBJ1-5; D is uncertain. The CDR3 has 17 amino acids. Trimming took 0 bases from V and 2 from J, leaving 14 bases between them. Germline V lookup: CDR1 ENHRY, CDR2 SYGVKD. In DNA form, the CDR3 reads TGTGCCATCAGTGAGTCTGAGGCGGGGTTTGGCAATCAGCCCCAGCATTTT. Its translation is CAISESEAGFGNQPQHF.

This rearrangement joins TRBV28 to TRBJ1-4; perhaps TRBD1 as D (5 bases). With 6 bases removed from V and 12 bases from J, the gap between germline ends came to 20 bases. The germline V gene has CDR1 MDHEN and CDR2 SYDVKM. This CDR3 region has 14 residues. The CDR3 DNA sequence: TGTGCCAGCAGCCCCTTTAGGGGCAGGAGAGAACTGTTTTTT. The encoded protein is CASSPFRGRRELFF.

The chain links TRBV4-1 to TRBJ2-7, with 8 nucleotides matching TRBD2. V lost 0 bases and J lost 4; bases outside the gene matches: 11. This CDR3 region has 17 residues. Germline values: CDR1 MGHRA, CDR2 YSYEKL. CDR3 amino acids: CASSQDGTSGRVYEQYF. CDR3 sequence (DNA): TGCGCCAGCAGCCAAGATGGGACGAGCGGGAGAGTATACGAGCAGTACTTC.

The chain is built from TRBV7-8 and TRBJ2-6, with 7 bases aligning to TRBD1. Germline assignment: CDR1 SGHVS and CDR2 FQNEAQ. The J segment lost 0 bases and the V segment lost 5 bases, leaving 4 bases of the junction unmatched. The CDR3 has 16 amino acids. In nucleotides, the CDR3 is TGTGCCAGCAGCCCATCAGGGGGCTCTGGGGCCAACGTCCTGACTTTC. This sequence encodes CASSPSGGSGANVLTF.

The CDR3 loop reads CAISGRGVAGGQTVEQYF. CDR3 nucleotide sequence: TGTGCCATCAGTGGACGTGGGGTAGCGGGAGGGCAGACGGTCGAGCAGTACTTC. The V call is TRBV10-3, the J call TRBJ2-7, with TRBD2 matching 11 bases. The CDR3 runs 18 residues. Germline V gene sequence: CDR1 ENHRY, CDR2 SYGVKD. J gave up 6 bases and V 4 bases, and 17 bases lay outside the gene matches.

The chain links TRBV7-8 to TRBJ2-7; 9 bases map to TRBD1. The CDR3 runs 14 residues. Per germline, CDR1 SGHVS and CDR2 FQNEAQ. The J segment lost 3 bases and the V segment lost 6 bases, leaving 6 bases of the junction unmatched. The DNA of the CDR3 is TGTGCCAGCAGTGCCGGGACAGGGAGCTACGAGCAGTACTTC. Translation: CASSAGTGSYEQYF.

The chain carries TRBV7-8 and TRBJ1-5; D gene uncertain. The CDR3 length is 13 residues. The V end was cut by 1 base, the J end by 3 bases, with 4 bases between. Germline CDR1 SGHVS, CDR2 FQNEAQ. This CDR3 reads CASSLEANQPQHF. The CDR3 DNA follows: TGTGCCAGCAGCTTAGAAGCCAATCAGCCCCAGCATTTT. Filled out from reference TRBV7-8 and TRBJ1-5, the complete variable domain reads GAGVSQSPRYKVAKRGQDVALRCDPISGHVSLFWYQQALGQGPEFLTYFQNEAQLDKSGLPSDRFFAERPEGSVSTLKIQRTQQEDSAVYLCASSLEANQPQHFGDGTRLSIL.

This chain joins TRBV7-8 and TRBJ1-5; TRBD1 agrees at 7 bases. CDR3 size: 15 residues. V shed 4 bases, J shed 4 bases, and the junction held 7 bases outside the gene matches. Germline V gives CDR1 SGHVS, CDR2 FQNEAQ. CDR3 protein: CASSSWGQNNQPQHF. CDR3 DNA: TGTGCCAGCAGCTCCTGGGGACAGAATAATCAGCCCCAGCATTTT.

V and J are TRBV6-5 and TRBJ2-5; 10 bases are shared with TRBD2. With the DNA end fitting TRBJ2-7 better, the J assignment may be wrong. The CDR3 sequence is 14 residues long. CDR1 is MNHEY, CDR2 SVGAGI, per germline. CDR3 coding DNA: TGTGCCAGCAGCCGACTAGCGGGCGCCTACGAGCAGTACTTC. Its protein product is CASSRLAGAYEQYF.

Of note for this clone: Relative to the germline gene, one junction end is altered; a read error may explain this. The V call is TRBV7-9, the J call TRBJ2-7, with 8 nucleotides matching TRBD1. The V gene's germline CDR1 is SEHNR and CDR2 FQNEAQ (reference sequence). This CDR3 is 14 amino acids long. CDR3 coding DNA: TGTTCCAGCAGCCCCTGGGACAGGTACTACGAGCAGTACTTC. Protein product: CSSSPWDRYYEQYF.

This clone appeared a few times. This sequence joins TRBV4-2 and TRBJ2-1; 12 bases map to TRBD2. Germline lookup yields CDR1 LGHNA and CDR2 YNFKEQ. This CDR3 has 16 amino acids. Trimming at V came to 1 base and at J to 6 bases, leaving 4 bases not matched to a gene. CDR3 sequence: CASSQARLAGANEQFF. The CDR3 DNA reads TGTGCCAGCAGCCAAGCCCGACTAGCGGGGGCCAATGAGCAGTTCTTC.

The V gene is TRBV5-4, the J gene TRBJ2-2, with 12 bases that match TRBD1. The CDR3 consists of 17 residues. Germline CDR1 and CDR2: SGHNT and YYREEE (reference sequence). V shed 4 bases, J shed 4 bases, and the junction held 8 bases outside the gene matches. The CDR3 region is CASSRGQGAGGTGELFF. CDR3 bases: TGTGCCAGCAGCAGGGGACAGGGGGCCGGTGGCACCGGGGAGCTGTTTTTT.

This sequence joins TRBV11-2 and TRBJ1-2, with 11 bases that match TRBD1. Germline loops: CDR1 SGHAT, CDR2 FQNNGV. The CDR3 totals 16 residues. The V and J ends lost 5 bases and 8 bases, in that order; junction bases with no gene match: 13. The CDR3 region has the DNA TGTGCCAGCAGCCCCCCGGGACAGGGGGAACTGAGGGGCTACACCTTC. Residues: CASSPPGQGELRGYTF.

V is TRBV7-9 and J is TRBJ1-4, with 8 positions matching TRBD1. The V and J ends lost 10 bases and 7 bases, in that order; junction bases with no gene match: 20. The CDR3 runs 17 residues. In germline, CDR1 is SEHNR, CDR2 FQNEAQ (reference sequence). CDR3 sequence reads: CATQPGTGVSLGEKLFF. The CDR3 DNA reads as TGTGCCACCCAACCCGGGACAGGCGTATCCCTGGGTGAAAAACTGTTTTTT.